One and the same sample provided the 19 T cell receptor beta chains below, sequenced in a study of OX40 agonist ivuxolimab in advanced cancers. TCRdb's copy holds only in-frame clones and misses some; the assay was immunoSEQ multiplex PCR. The table shows about 32,000 clones, with approximately 89% occurring only once. Sequencing used CD4+ or CD8+ T cells sorted from blood, obtained in a trial of the OX40 agonist ivuxolimab. The receptors shown here come from an adult with an advanced solid tumor such as melanoma, head and neck, liver or kidney cancer.

The rearrangement uses TRBV9 and TRBJ2-7; TRBD1 matches at 8 bases. V lost 4 bases to trimming and J lost 1 base; unmatched junction nucleotides: 10. This CDR3 is 16 amino acids long. In germline, CDR1 is SGDLS, CDR2 YYNGEE. As DNA, the CDR3 is TGTGCCAGCAGCCCTGGGGACAGGCCCGTTTCCTACGAGCAGTACTTC. It yields the protein CASSPGDRPVSYEQYF.

This chain joins TRBV5-1 and TRBJ1-5, with a possible D match to TRBD1 (6 bases). The CDR3 runs 14 residues. Trimming took 10 bases from V and 9 from J, leaving 23 bases between them. Germline lookup yields CDR1 SGHRS and CDR2 YFSETQ. The DNA of the CDR3 is TGCGCCCTTGGTGCCTGGGGTCAGGGGAGGCCCCAGCATTTT. Encoded protein: CALGAWGQGRPQHF.

J is TRBJ2-5 and V is TRBV27, with TRBD2 matching 9 bases. The CDR3 spans 14 residues. Per germline, CDR1 MNHEY and CDR2 SMNVEV (reference sequence). The V segment lost 6 bases and the J segment 5 bases; nucleotides outside the gene matches: 7. DNA of the CDR3: TGTGCCAGCAGAGCCGGGACTAGCTGGGAGACCCAGTACTTC. Encoded protein: CASRAGTSWETQYF.

CDR3 loop: CASSLLAGFSTDTQYF. The CDR3 DNA follows: TGTGCCAGCAGCTTACTAGCGGGGTTTAGCACAGATACGCAGTATTTT. This chain joins TRBV7-9 and TRBJ2-3; 9 bases map to TRBD2. The germline gives CDR1 SEHNR, CDR2 FQNEAQ (reference sequence). V trimming: 2 bases; J trimming: 0 bases; junction bases outside the gene matches: 3. This CDR3 comprises 16 residues.

The chain combines TRBV6-1 with TRBJ2-6; 10 bases fit TRBD1. V lost 3 bases and J lost 9; bases outside the gene matches: 2. The CDR3 length is 14 residues. In germline, CDR1 is MNHNS, CDR2 SASEGT. The CDR3 nucleotides are TGTGCCAGCAGTGACCGGGACAGGGGCAACGTCCTGACTTTC. It specifies CASSDRDRGNVLTF.

This chain uses TRBV7-3 with TRBJ2-3, with 12 bases matching TRBD2. The CDR3 totals 16 residues. The V and J ends lost 5 bases and 2 bases, in that order; junction bases with no gene match: 5. Germline CDR1 is SGHTA and CDR2 is FQGTGA. This chain's CDR3 is CASSTGTSGYTDTQYF. In DNA form, the CDR3 reads TGTGCCAGCAGCACTGGGACTAGCGGGTACACAGATACGCAGTATTTT.

The rearrangement joins TRBV6-4 to TRBJ2-3; D gene uncertain. Per the germline V gene, CDR1 is MRHNA and CDR2 is SNTAGT. Trimming stripped 1 base from V and 4 bases from J, with 3 bases between. The CDR3 covers 12 residues. The chain's CDR3 is CASSDLSDTQYF. DNA for the CDR3: TGTGCCAGCAGTGACTTATCAGATACGCAGTATTTT.

The chain has TRBV2 and TRBJ2-5, with D possibly TRBD1 on 6 matching bases. The end of the DNA aligns better with TRBJ2-7, so the J call may be wrong. The germline CDR1 and CDR2 sequences are SNHLY and FYNNEI. The CDR3 has 12 residues. The CDR3 DNA is TGTGCCAGCAGTGGACAGGACTACGAGCAGTACTTC. Residues: CASSGQDYEQYF.

The chain combines TRBV5-6 with TRBJ2-5, with no clear D. Judging by the DNA end, TRBJ2-7 fits better; the J call may be wrong. CDR1 SGHDT and CDR2 YYEEEE come from the germline V gene. The length of the CDR3 is 13 residues. The CDR3 region is CASSLGHSYEQYF. Written as DNA, the CDR3 is TGTGCCAGCAGCTTGGGTCACTCCTACGAGCAGTACTTC.

This chain connects TRBV7-8 to TRBJ1-1; D is perhaps TRBD1 (6 bases). The V end lost 3 bases, the J end lost 1 base, and 6 bases lay between the germline ends. CDR1 and CDR2 from the germline V gene are SGHVS and FQNEAQ. The CDR3 covers 13 residues. The CDR3 region is CASSLGQNTEAFF. CDR3 bases: TGTGCCAGCAGCTTGGGACAGAACACTGAAGCTTTCTTT.

The rearrangement joins TRBV5-1 to TRBJ2-7; 16 bases are a match to TRBD2. J lost 4 bases, V lost 4 bases, and 8 bases had no gene match. This CDR3 spans 17 amino acids. The germline gives CDR1 SGHRS, CDR2 YFSETQ. The CDR3 loop reads CASSPGTSGGAGYEQYF. In nucleotides, the CDR3 is TGCGCCAGCAGCCCCGGGACTAGCGGGGGGGCCGGGTACGAGCAGTACTTC.

This clone has more than one count but fewer than ten. V gene TRBV7-6 combines with J gene TRBJ1-1; unclear D gene. Per germline, CDR1 SGHVS and CDR2 FNYEAQ. This CDR3 spans 14 amino acids. The germline V and J ends were trimmed by 5 bases and 3 bases, with 13 bases remaining between them. This CDR3 is CASSPRTVDTEAFF. In DNA, the CDR3 is TGTGCCAGCAGCCCTAGGACGGTAGACACTGAAGCTTTCTTT.

This rearrangement joins TRBV11-2 to TRBJ2-7, with D possibly being TRBD1 (7 bases). From germline, CDR1 is SGHAT and CDR2 FQNNGV. Trimming stripped 4 bases from V and 4 bases from J, with 14 bases between. This CDR3 contains 14 residues. CDR3 residues: CASSWRDRGYEQYF. In DNA form, the CDR3 reads TGTGCCAGCAGCTGGCGGGACAGAGGATACGAGCAGTACTTC.

The chain couples TRBV10-3 to TRBJ1-5; D not resolved. In germline, CDR1 is ENHRY, CDR2 SYGVKD. The CDR3 totals 11 residues. Trimming took 7 bases from V and 11 from J, leaving 12 bases between them. Here the CDR3 DNA reads TGTGCCATCACCCACCCTAGGGCCCAGCATTTT. It is translated as CAITHPRAQHF.

The chain couples TRBV19 to TRBJ1-5, with a tentative D call TRBD1 (5 bases). CDR1 is LNHDA, CDR2 SQIVND, per germline (reference sequence). V was shortened by 1 base and J by 3 bases, with 28 bases between the two germline ends. This CDR3 spans 21 amino acids. CDR3 loop: CASSIGGIGTDSPADNQPQHF. DNA for the CDR3: TGTGCCAGTAGTATAGGGGGAATAGGGACTGATTCCCCTGCCGACAATCAGCCCCAGCATTTT.

This clone came up once. The chain links TRBV4-2 to TRBJ2-1, with unresolved D. The CDR3 is made up of 15 amino acids. Deletions cut 0 bases from V and 6 bases from J, with 12 bases between. CDR1 LGHNA and CDR2 YNFKEQ come from the germline V gene. CDR3 in DNA: TGTGCCAGCAGCCAAGATTGGCTGACTGCCAATGAGCAGTTCTTC. It specifies CASSQDWLTANEQFF.

In its sample, this clone was seen a few times. The rearrangement links TRBV5-8 to TRBJ1-5; 10 bases are shared with TRBD1. Trimming removed 0 bases from V and 5 bases from J; junction bases left unmatched: 5. This CDR3 spans 16 amino acids. Germline V gene lookup returns CDR1 SGHTS and CDR2 YDEGEE. The CDR3 reads CASSLGPGTGDQPQHF. The CDR3 DNA is TGTGCCAGCAGCTTGGGTCCCGGGACAGGGGATCAGCCCCAGCATTTT.

The V gene is TRBV15, the J gene TRBJ2-3, with unresolved D. The CDR3 length is 14 residues. Trimming cost V 0 bases and J 0 bases, with 4 bases left between them. The V gene's germline CDR1 is LNHNV and CDR2 YYDKDF (reference sequence). The CDR3 sequence is CATSRERSTDTQYF. In DNA, the CDR3 is TGTGCCACCAGCAGAGAACGGAGCACAGATACGCAGTATTTT.

This clone has a handful of counts. The chain couples TRBV6-5 to TRBJ1-4, with D tentatively TRBD1 (5 bases). Germline V gene data show CDR1 as MNHEY and CDR2 as SVGAGI. CDR3 length: 14 amino acids. V was shortened by 6 bases and J by 0 bases, with 8 bases between the two germline ends. The CDR3 spells CASRAGPTNEKLFF. The CDR3 coding sequence is TGTGCCAGCAGGGCAGGGCCAACTAATGAAAAACTGTTTTTT.